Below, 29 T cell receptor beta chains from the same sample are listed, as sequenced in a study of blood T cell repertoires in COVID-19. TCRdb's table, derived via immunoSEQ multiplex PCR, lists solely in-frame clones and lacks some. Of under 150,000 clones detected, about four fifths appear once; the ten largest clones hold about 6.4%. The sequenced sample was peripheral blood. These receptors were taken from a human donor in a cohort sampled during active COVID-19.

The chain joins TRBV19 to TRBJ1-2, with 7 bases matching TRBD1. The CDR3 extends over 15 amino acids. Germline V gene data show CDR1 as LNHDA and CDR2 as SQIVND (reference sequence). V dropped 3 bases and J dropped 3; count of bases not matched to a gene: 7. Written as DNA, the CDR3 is TGTGCCAGTAGTATTGGCCAGGGACAGTACTATGGCTACACCTTC. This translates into CASSIGQGQYYGYTF.

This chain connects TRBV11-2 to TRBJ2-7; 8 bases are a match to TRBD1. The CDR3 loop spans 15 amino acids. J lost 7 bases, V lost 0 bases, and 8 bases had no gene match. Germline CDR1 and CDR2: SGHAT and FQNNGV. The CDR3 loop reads CASSLDYNRGKEQYF. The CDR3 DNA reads TGTGCCAGCAGCTTAGATTATAACAGGGGGAAGGAGCAGTACTTC.

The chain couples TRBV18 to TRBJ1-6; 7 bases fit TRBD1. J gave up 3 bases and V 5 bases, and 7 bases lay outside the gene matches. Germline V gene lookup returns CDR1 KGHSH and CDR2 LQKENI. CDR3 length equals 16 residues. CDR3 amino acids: CASSERQGYYNSPLHF. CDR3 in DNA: TGTGCCAGCTCAGAAAGACAGGGATACTATAATTCACCCCTCCACTTT.

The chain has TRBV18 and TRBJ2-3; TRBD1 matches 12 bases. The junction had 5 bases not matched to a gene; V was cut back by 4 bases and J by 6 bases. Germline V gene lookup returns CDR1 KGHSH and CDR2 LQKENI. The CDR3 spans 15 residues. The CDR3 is CASSRDGTGGDTQYF. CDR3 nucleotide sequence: TGTGCCAGCTCACGGGACGGGACAGGGGGCGATACGCAGTATTTT. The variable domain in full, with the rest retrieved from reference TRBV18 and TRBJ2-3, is NAGVMQNPRHLVRRRGQEARLRCSPMKGHSHVYWYRQLPEEGLKFMVYLQKENIIDESGMPKERFSAEFPKEGPSILRIQQVVRGDSAAYFCASSRDGTGGDTQYFGPGTRLTVL.

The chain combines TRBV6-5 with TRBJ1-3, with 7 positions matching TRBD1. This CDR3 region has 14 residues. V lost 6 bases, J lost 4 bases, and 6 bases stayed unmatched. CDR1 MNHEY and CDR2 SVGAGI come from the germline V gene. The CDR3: CASSRGQAGNTIYF. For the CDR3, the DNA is TGTGCCAGCAGCCGAGGACAGGCCGGAAACACCATATATTTT.

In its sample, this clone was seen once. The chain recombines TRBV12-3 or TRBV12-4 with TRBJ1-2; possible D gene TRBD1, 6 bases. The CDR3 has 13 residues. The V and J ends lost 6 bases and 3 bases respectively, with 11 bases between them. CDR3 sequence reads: CASRPGDHYGYTF. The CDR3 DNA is TGTGCCAGCAGGCCAGGGGACCACTATGGCTACACCTTC.

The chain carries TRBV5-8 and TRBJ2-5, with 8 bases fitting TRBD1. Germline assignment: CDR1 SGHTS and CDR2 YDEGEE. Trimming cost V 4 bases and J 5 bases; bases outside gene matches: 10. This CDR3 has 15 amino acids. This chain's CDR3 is CASSIQGEIGETQYF. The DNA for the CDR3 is TGTGCCAGCAGCATACAGGGGGAAATTGGGGAGACCCAGTACTTC. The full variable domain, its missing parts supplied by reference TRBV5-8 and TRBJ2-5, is EAGVTQSPTHLIKTRGQQATLRCSPISGHTSVYWYQQALGLGLQFLLWYDEGEERNRGNFPPRFSGRQFPNYSSELNVNALELEDSALYLCASSIQGEIGETQYFGPGTRLLVL.

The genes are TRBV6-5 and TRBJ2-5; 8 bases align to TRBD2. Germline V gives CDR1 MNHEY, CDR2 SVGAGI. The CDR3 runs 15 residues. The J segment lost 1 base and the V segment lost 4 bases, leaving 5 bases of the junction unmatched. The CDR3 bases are TGTGCCAGCAGTTCGGGGGGGGGATCCCAAGAGACCCAGTACTTC. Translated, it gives CASSSGGGSQETQYF.

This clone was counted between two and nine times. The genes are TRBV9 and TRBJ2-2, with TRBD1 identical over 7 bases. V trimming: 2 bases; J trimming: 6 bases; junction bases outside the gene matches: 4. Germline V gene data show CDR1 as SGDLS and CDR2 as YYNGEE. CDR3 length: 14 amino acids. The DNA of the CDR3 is TGTGCCAGCAGCGTCGGACAGGTCTCCGGGGAGCTGTTTTTT. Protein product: CASSVGQVSGELFF.

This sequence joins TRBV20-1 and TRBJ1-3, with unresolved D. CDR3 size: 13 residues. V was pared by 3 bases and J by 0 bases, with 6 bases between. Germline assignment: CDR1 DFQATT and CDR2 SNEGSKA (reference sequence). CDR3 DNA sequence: TGCAGTGCTAGTCAGGTCTCTGGAAACACCATATATTTT. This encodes CSASQVSGNTIYF.

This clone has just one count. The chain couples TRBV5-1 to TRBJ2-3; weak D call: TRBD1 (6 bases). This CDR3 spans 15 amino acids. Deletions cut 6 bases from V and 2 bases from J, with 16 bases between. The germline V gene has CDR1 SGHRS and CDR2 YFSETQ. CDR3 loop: CASNLMTGNTDTQYF. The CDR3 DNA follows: TGCGCCAGCAACCTAATGACAGGTAACACAGATACGCAGTATTTT.

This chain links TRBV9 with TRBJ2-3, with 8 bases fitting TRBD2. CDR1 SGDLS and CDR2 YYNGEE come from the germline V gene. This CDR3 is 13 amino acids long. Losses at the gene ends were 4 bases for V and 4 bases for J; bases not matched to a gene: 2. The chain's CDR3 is CASSTGLADTQYF. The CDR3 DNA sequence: TGTGCCAGCAGCACGGGACTAGCAGATACGCAGTATTTT. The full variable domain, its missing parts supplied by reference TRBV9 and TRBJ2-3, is DSGVTQTPKHLITATGQRVTLRCSPRSGDLSVYWYQQSLDQGLQFLIQYYNGEERAKGNILERFSAQQFPDLHSELNLSSLELGDSALYFCASSTGLADTQYFGPGTRLTVL.

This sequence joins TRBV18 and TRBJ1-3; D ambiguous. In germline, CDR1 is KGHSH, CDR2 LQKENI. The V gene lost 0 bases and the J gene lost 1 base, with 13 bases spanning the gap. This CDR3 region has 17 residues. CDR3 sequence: CASSPPSRGPSGNTIYF. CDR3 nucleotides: TGTGCCAGCTCACCACCGAGCCGGGGTCCTTCTGGAAACACCATATATTTT.

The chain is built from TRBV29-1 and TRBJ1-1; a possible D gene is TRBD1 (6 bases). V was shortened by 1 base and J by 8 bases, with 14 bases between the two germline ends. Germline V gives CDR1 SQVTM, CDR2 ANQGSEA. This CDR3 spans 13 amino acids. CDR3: CSVEGRGGTEAFF. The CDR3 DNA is TGCAGCGTTGAAGGAAGGGGGGGAACGGAAGCTTTCTTT.

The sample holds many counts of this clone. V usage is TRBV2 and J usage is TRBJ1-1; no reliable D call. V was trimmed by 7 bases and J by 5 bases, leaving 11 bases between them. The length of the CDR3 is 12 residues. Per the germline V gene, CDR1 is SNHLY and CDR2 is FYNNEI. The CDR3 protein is CASTRGGTEAFF. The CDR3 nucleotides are TGTGCCAGCACCCGGGGAGGGACTGAAGCTTTCTTT.

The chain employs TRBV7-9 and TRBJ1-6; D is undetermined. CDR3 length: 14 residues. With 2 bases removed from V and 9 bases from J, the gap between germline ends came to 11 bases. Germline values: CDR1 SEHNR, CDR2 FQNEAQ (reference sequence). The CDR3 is CASSLNRGFSPLHF. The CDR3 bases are TGTGCCAGCAGCTTAAACCGGGGATTTTCACCCCTCCACTTT.

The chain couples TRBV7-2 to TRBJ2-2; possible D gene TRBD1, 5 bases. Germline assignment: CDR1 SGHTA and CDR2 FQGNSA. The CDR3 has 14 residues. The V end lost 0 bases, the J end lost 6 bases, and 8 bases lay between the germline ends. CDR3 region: CASSLAQGAGELFF. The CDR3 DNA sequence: TGTGCCAGCAGCTTAGCGCAAGGGGCCGGGGAGCTGTTTTTT.

CDR3 sequence reads: CASRTFIRGLNSPLHF. In DNA, the CDR3 is TGTGCCAGCAGAACCTTTATTCGTGGCTTAAATTCACCCCTCCACTTT. The V gene is TRBV27, the J gene TRBJ1-6; the D is unclear. The V end was cut by 6 bases, the J end by 7 bases, with 19 bases between. The CDR3 length is 16 residues. Germline V gene data show CDR1 as MNHEY and CDR2 as SMNVEV (reference sequence).

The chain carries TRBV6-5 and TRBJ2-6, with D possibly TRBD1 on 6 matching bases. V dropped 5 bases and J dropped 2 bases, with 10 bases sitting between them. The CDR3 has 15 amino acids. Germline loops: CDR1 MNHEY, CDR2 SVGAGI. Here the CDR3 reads CASSRAGAGANVLTF. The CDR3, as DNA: TGTGCCAGCAGTCGAGCAGGGGCTGGGGCCAACGTCCTGACTTTC.

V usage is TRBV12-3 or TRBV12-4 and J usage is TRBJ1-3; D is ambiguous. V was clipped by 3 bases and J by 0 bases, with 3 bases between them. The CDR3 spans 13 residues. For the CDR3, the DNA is TGTGCCAGCAGTTTTAACTCTGGAAACACCATATATTTT. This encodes CASSFNSGNTIYF.

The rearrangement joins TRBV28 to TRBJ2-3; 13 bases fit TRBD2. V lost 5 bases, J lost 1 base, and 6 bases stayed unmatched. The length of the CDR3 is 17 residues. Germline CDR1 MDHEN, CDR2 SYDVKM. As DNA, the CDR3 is TGTGCCAGCAGTATTACTAGCGGGGGGGATGGCACAGATACGCAGTATTTT. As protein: CASSITSGGDGTDTQYF.

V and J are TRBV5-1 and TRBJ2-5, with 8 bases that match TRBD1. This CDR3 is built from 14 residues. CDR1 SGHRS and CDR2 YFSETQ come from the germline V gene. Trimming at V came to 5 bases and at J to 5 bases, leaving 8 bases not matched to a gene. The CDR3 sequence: CASRRTGNDETQYF. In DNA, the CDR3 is TGCGCCAGCAGAAGGACAGGGAATGATGAGACCCAGTACTTC.

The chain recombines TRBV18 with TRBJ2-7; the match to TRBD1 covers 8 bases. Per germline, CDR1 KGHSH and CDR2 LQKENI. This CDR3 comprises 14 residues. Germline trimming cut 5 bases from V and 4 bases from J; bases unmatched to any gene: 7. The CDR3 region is CASSGQGDRYEQYF. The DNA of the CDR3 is TGTGCCAGCTCAGGACAGGGCGATAGGTACGAGCAGTACTTC.

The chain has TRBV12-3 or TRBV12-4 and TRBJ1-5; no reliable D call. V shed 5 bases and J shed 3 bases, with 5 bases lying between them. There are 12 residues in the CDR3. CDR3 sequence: CASSINNQPQHF. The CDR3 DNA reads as TGTGCCAGCAGTATTAACAATCAGCCCCAGCATTTT.

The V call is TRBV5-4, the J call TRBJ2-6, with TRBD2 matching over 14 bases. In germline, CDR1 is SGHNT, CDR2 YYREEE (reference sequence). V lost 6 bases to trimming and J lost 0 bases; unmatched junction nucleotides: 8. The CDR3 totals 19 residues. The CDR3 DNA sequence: TGTGCCAGCACCCGAGGACTAGCGGGGGGTAGCTCTGGGGCCAACGTCCTGACTTTC. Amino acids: CASTRGLAGGSSGANVLTF.

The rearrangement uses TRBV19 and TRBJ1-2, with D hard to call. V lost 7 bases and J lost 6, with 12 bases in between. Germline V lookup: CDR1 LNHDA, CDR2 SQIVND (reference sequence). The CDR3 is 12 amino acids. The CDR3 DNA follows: TGTGCCAGTACCTCATCCCGGGATGGCTACACCTTC. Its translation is CASTSSRDGYTF.

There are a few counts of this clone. CDR3 sequence (DNA): TGTGCCAGCAGCTTGGCCTTTGACACTCCAGCCAAAAACATTCAGTACTTC. Translating gives CASSLAFDTPAKNIQYF. The V and J genes are TRBV5-5 and TRBJ2-4; no clear D gene. CDR1 SGHKS and CDR2 YYEKEE come from the germline V gene (reference sequence). Trimming stripped 0 bases from V and 0 bases from J, with 13 bases between. The CDR3 spans 17 residues.

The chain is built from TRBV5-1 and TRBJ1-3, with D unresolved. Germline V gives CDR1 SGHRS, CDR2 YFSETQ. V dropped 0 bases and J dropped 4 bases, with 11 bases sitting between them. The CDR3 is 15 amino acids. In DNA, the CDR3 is TGCGCCAGCAGCTTGGGAGCAGGTACCGGAAACACCATATATTTT. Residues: CASSLGAGTGNTIYF.

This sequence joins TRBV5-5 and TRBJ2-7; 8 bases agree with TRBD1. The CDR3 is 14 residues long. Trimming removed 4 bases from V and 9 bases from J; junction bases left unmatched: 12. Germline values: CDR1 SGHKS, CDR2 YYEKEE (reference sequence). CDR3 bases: TGTGCCAGCAGCATTGTCCGGGACAGGCCTGGGCAGTACTTC. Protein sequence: CASSIVRDRPGQYF.